The present T cell receptor beta chain was sequenced within a study of T cell repertoires in cytomegalovirus infection. Study-level background: Based on public TCR beta signatures, there were indications of CMV infection and of a matching HLA type.

TCRdb re-analysed the reads in MiXCR, keeping a single row per CDR3 protein. The sample contains about 140,000 distinct CDR3 sequences, about 6.3% of which appear only once. This clonotype has ten or more counts. As yet, its antigen is unknown. Regarding the study as a whole: Dominant in the ex vivo response were TCR beta clonotypes restricted by HLA-C and specific for CMV. Frequencies of public TCR beta families were cumulated, and this identified carriers of CMV plus the relevant HLA.

The receptor comes from a human donor in good health (CMV status not recorded). Some clones in this sample may be carry-over from other donors' samples. Sequencing input: PBMCs.

CDR3 sequence: CSVQKPGQENSPLHF. CDR3 DNA: TGCAGTGTTCAGAAACCGGGACAGGAAAATTCACCCCTCCACTTT. The rearrangement uses TRBV20-1 and TRBJ1-6, with 8 bases aligning to TRBD1. The CDR3 covers 15 residues. The V segment lost 7 bases and the J segment 7 bases; nucleotides outside the gene matches: 12. The germline gives CDR1 DFQATT, CDR2 SNEGSKA (reference sequence).